This passage covers 6 T cell receptor beta chains from one sample sequenced in a study of T cell clonality in common variable immunodeficiency. Clones were read by immunoSEQ multiplex PCR, and TCRdb kept only the in-frame ones, dropping some. The sample holds about 52,000 clones, and no clone turns up only once. The sequenced sample consisted of peripheral blood mononuclear cells. These receptors originate from a person aged 18 to 75 in good health.

This clone is classed as medium-sized. The read ends 3 residues before the CDR3 terminus; that terminus is restored from the germline J gene. The rearrangement links TRBV29-1 to TRBJ2-5, with 9 bases aligning to TRBD2. From germline, CDR1 is SQVTM and CDR2 ANQGSEA. The V segment lost 6 bases and the J segment 0 bases; nucleotides outside the gene matches: 14. The CDR3 has 17 residues. Partial CDR3 DNA: TGCAGCGTCGTACCTTATCTGACTAGCGGAAACCAAGAGACC. It is translated as CSVVPYLTSGNQET. The whole CDR3 protein is CSVVPYLTSGNQETQYF.

This clone was observed at least ten times. The read ends 3 residues early relative to the CDR3; the germline J gene fills the gap. The chain combines TRBV5-6 with TRBJ1-5; D is perhaps TRBD1 (6 bases). V gave up 4 bases and J gave up 7 bases, with 18 bases separating them. Germline CDR1 SGHDT, CDR2 YYEEEE. The CDR3 is 15 residues long. The CDR3 region is CASSRETGDRQPQHF. The sequenced CDR3 bases are TGTGCCAGCAGCCGGGAGACAGGAGATCGGCAGCCC.

There are many counts of this clone. The CDR3 extends 3 residues past the end of the read, so its final part is completed from the germline J gene. The chain employs TRBV7-9 and TRBJ2-7, with D maybe TRBD1 (5 bases). This CDR3 spans 12 amino acids. Trimming removed 5 bases from V and 6 bases from J, with 11 bases in between. Germline V gene data show CDR1 as SEHNR and CDR2 as FQNEAQ (reference sequence). The CDR3 spells CASSDDRIEQYF. CDR3 bases read: TGTGCCAGCAGCGACGACAGAATCGAG.

This clone has at least ten counts. The read terminates 3 residues before the CDR3 end, so the remaining end is supplied by the germline J gene. The V and J genes are TRBV5-1 and TRBJ2-7; 9 bases line up with TRBD1. The CDR3 extends over 15 amino acids. Per the germline V gene, CDR1 is SGHRS and CDR2 is YFSETQ. With 4 bases clipped from V and 3 bases from J, the junction kept 8 bases outside the gene matches. The sequenced part of the CDR3 DNA is TGCGCCAGCAGCCCGGGACAGGGCCTCATCTACGAG. Translation gives CASSPGQGLIYE. The whole CDR3 is CASSPGQGLIYEQYF.

This clone came up many times. The CDR3 is cut off 3 residues early in the read; its end comes from the germline J gene. The chain joins TRBV7-9 to TRBJ1-2, with D hard to call. This CDR3 contains 13 residues. Germline V gene sequence: CDR1 SEHNR, CDR2 FQNEAQ (reference sequence). Trimming cost V 1 base and J 2 bases, with 5 bases left between them. The CDR3 bases that were read are TGTGCCAGCAGCTTAGACAGCAACTATGGC. Translating it yields CASSLDSNYG. The full CDR3 protein is CASSLDSNYGYTF.

Many counts were recorded for this clone. The read ends 3 residues before the CDR3 terminus; that terminus is restored from the germline J gene. The genes are TRBV7-9 and TRBJ1-2; possibly TRBD1 for D (5 bases). This CDR3 is 15 amino acids long. The germline V gene has CDR1 SEHNR and CDR2 FQNEAQ (reference sequence). The V gene lost 0 bases and the J gene lost 7 bases, with 15 bases spanning the gap. The chain's CDR3 is CASSLAQGNAVGYTF. Partial CDR3 DNA: TGTGCCAGCAGCTTAGCGCAGGGAAACGCTGTTGGC. The whole variable domain, remainder taken from reference TRBV7-9 and TRBJ1-2, is DTGVSQNPRHKITKRGQNVTFRCDPISEHNRLYWYRQTLGQGPEFLTYFQNEAQLEKSRLLSDRFSAERPKGSFSTLEIQRTEQGDSAMYLCASSLAQGNAVGYTFGSGTRLTVV.